Below, 9 T cell receptor beta chains from the same sample are listed, as sequenced in a study of T cell repertoires in cytomegalovirus infection. MiXCR was run by TCRdb on the reads, yielding one entry per CDR3 protein. Altogether hundreds of thousands of distinct CDR3 sequences are present, approximately 31% being singletons, with the ten largest covering around an eighth. Their target antigens are unknown. The source was cultured CD8+ T cells from PBMCs, collected from culture after CMV antigen stimulation. Receptors were obtained from a human donor in good health (CMV status not recorded). Some clones in this sample may be carry-over from other donors' samples.

This clonotype was seen a handful of times. This rearrangement joins TRBV5-4 to TRBJ2-5; D uncertain. This CDR3 spans 15 amino acids. The V gene lost 2 bases and the J gene lost 1 base, with 12 bases spanning the gap. Germline-derived CDR1 and CDR2 are SGHNT and YYREEE (reference sequence). The CDR3 loop reads CASSLKSGPQETQYF. The CDR3 bases are TGTGCCAGCAGCTTAAAATCGGGTCCCCAAGAGACCCAGTACTTC.

This clonotype has only a few counts. This chain links TRBV9 with TRBJ2-7, with TRBD1 as a possible D gene (6 bases). This CDR3 contains 16 residues. Trimming removed 0 bases from V and 2 bases from J, with 15 bases in between. CDR1 SGDLS and CDR2 YYNGEE come from the germline V gene. The CDR3 spells CASSVEEQGLPYEQYF. The CDR3 coding sequence is TGTGCCAGCAGCGTAGAGGAGCAGGGGCTTCCCTACGAGCAGTACTTC. The variable domain in full, completed from reference TRBV9 and TRBJ2-7, reads DSGVTQTPKHLITATGQRVTLRCSPRSGDLSVYWYQQSLDQGLQFLIQYYNGEERAKGNILERFSAQQFPDLHSELNLSSLELGDSALYFCASSVEEQGLPYEQYFGPGTRLTVT.

This clonotype came up a few times. The rearrangement joins TRBV7-9 to TRBJ2-3; no firm D call. V was cut by 2 bases and J by 5 bases, with 11 bases left in between. The CDR3 sequence is 14 residues long. Germline lookup yields CDR1 SEHNR and CDR2 FQNEAQ (reference sequence). The DNA of the CDR3 is TGTGCCAGCAGCTTAAAAAAATCCTTAGATACGCAGTATTTT. It codes for CASSLKKSLDTQYF.

This clonotype has only a few counts. The chain uses TRBV6-6 and TRBJ2-7; TRBD1 matches at 12 bases. The V and J ends lost 5 bases and 4 bases, in that order; junction bases with no gene match: 6. Germline V CDR1 and CDR2: MNHNY, SVGAGI (reference sequence). CDR3 length equals 15 residues. CDR3 sequence (DNA): TGTGCCAGCAGTACGGGACAGGGGGCTGGGTACGAGCAGTACGTC. It translates to CASSTGQGAGYEQYV.

The V call is TRBV7-9, the J call TRBJ2-2, with D hard to call. The CDR3 consists of 11 residues. Germline CDR1 is SEHNR and CDR2 is FQNEAQ (reference sequence). With 5 bases removed from V and 8 bases from J, the gap between germline ends came to 6 bases. CDR3 DNA sequence: TGTGCCAGCAGCCCCGAGGGGGAGCTGTTTTTT. Translation gives CASSPEGELFF.

This clonotype was picked up a small number of times. The genes are TRBV4-1 and TRBJ2-5; 10 nucleotides line up with TRBD1. Unmatched junction bases numbered 7, after V lost 1 base and J lost 5 bases. This CDR3 comprises 16 residues. Germline V gives CDR1 MGHRA, CDR2 YSYEKL. The CDR3 is CASSQGRQGAGETQYF. The CDR3 region has the DNA TGCGCCAGCAGCCAAGGCCGACAGGGGGCTGGGGAGACCCAGTACTTC.

The chain recombines TRBV10-3 with TRBJ1-2; 7 nucleotides line up with TRBD1. This CDR3 has 14 residues. The V gene end was trimmed by 0 bases and the J gene end by 3 bases; junction bases not matched to a gene: 1. The germline V gene has CDR1 ENHRY and CDR2 SYGVKD. CDR3 nucleotide sequence: TGTGCCATCAGTGAGTCCACAGGGGACTATGGCTACACCTTC. This gives the protein CAISESTGDYGYTF.

The chain recombines TRBV29-1 with TRBJ1-5; unclear D gene. Germline lookup yields CDR1 SQVTM and CDR2 ANQGSEA. The CDR3 spans 11 residues. CDR3 sequence: CIIRVGQPQHF. In DNA form, the CDR3 reads TGCATCATACGGGTAGGTCAGCCCCAGCATTTT.

V gene TRBV5-5 combines with J gene TRBJ1-1; D remains unclear. Germline-derived CDR1 and CDR2 are SGHKS and YYEKEE (reference sequence). CDR3 length: 15 residues. Trimming shortened V by 4 bases and J by 0 bases, and 13 bases separated the two germline ends. DNA of the CDR3: TGTGCCAGCAGCCCCACGGGATTCATGAACACTGAAGCTTTCTTT. The encoded protein is CASSPTGFMNTEAFF.